This entry features one T cell receptor (beta chain) sequence. Its antigen is unknown. The data are from a study of prognosis after radiotherapy for stage I lung cancer. Background on the study: Stereotactic body radiotherapy was given without concurrent therapy in all patients.

The genomic DNA TCR beta CDR3 region underwent two rounds of multiplex PCR. Primers were specific to each TRBV and TRBJ gene in first-round PCR. TCRdb re-called the multiplex PCR reads with MiXCR, one entry per CDR3 protein. Seen here are 30,000 to 40,000 distinct CDR3 sequences, approximately 32% observed once, and the top ten hold about 25%. Study results and limitations: Reportedly, patients with and without metastases differed in TRBV and TRBJ gene usage. Patients developing distant metastases showed lower Shannon entropy after stereotactic body radiation therapy.

Two sampling time points were used, and around 6.4 milliliters of peripheral blood were drawn at each. The CDR3 is 16 amino acids. The germline gives CDR1 SQVTM, CDR2 ANQGSEA. The V gene lost 5 bases and the J gene lost 2 bases, with 21 bases spanning the gap. The specimen comprised PBMCs, sampled before or after stereotactic body radiation therapy (not recorded which). The TCR comes from a donor of 50 years or more with non-small cell lung cancer. This chain uses TRBV29-1 with TRBJ2-5; D is perhaps TRBD1 (5 bases). The CDR3 DNA reads TGCAGCGTTCGCAGGGTAAACGTAGGAGCTCAAGAGACCCAGTACTTC. Translating it yields CSVRRVNVGAQETQYF. Variable domain in full (rest from reference TRBV29-1 and TRBJ2-5): SAVISQKPSRDICQRGTSLTIQCQVDSQVTMMFWYRQQPGQSLTLIATANQGSEATYESGFVIDKFPISRPNLTFSTLTVSNMSPEDSSIYLCSVRRVNVGAQETQYFGPGTRLLVL.